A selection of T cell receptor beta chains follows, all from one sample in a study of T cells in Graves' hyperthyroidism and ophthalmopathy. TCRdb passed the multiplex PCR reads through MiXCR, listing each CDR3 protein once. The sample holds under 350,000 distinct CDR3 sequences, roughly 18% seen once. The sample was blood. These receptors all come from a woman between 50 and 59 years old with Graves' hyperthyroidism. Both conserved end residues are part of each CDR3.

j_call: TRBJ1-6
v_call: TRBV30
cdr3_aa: CAWDRGNSPLHF

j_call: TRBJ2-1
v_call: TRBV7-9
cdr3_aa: CASSETTAEQFF

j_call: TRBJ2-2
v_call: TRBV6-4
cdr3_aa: CASSDGSGGDTGELFF

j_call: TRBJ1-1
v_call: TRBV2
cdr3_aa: CASSEWGGTEAFF

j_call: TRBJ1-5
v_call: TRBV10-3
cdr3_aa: CATVPGGRGQPQHF

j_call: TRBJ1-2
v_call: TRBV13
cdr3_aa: CASSPIPRGSDYGYTF

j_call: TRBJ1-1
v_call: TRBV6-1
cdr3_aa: CASNRDRANYMNTEAFF

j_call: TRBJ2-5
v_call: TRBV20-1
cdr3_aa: CSARDLAGTFGPQETQYF

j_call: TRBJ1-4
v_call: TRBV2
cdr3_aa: CASSLRETEKLFF

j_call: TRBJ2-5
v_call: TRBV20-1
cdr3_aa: CSASMWGGETQYF

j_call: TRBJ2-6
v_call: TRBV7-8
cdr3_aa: CASSSLPGGAPSGANVLTF

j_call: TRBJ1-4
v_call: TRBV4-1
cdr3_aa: CASSHDWTGGTNEKLFF

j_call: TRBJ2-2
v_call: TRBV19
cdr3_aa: CASTPDRQITGELFF

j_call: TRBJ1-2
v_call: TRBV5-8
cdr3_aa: CASSYRVGQGRGGYTF

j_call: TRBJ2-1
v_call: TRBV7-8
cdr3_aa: CASSLAGDPYNEQFF

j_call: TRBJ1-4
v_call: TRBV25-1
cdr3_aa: CASSDGQLVEKLFF

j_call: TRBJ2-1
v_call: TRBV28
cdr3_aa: CASSLRVNEQFF

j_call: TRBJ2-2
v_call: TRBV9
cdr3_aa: CASSPSGYGNGELFF

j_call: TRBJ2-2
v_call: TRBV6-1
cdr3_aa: CASSERTGELFF

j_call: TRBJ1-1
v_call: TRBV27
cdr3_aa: CASSLFQQGNFEAFF

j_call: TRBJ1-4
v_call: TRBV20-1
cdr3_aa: CSASRAGANEKLFF

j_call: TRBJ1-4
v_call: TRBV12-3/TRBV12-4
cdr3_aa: CASSLQGRGEKLFF

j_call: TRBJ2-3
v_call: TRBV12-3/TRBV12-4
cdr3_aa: CASSLVGGATDTQYF

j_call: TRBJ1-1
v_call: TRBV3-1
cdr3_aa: CASSHLLGTMGTEAFF

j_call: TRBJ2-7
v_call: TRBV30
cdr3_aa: CAWSLGQATYEQYF

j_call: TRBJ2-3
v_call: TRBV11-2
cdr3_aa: CASSLDPHTDTQYF

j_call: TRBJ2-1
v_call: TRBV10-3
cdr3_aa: CAIRKEGQDEQFF

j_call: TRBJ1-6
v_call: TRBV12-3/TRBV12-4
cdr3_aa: CASSHRAGSPLHF

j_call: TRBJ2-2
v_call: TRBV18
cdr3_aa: CASSPGTSGQNTGELFF

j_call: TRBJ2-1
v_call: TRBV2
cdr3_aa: CASRGYIGFFEQFF

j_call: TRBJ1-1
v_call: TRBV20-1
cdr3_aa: CSARDRGGSPEAFF

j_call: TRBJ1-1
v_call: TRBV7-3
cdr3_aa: CASSLSRQTEAFF

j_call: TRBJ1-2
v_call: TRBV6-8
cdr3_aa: CASSYDGTGNYGYTF

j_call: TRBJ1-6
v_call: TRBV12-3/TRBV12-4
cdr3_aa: CATKFGSSYNSPLHF

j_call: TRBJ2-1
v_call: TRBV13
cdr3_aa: CASNPAATPGGNEQFF